Following are 20 T cell receptor beta chains from one sample sequenced in a study of T cells after yellow fever vaccination. MiXCR was run by TCRdb on the 5' RACE reads, yielding one entry per CDR3 protein. The table records roughly 50,000 distinct CDR3 sequences, less than 9% of them present only once. Sequences were derived from CD8+ T cells sorted from PBMCs, sampled approximately 16 days after the first yellow fever vaccination. These TCRs come from a man between 18 and 29 years old who received the YFV17D yellow fever vaccine.

Regarding this clonotype: It may be a read error: a sequence one base away is much more abundant. The chain couples TRBV20-1 to TRBJ2-5; the D is unclear. The CDR3 has 13 amino acids. From germline, CDR1 is DFQATT and CDR2 SNEGSKA (reference sequence). The V end was cut by 2 bases, the J end by 5 bases, with 12 bases between. This CDR3 is CSARPLGFETQYF. In DNA form, the CDR3 reads TGCAGTGCTAGACCCCTCGGGTTTGAGACCCAGTACTTC.

This clonotype was detected many times. The chain has TRBV6-5 and TRBJ2-5; TRBD1 aligns across 8 bases. Germline CDR1 reads MNHEY; CDR2 reads SVGAGI. V lost 0 bases and J lost 1; bases outside the gene matches: 4. The CDR3 totals 16 residues. The CDR3 DNA follows: TGTGCCAGCAGTTACTCGTCAGGGGGCAGCCAAGAGACCCAGTACTTC. Translated: CASSYSSGGSQETQYF.

At least ten counts were recorded for this clonotype. V usage is TRBV4-1 and J usage is TRBJ2-3; TRBD1 matches at 10 bases. The V gene's germline CDR1 is MGHRA and CDR2 YSYEKL. After removal of 3 bases from V and 2 bases from J, the junction contained 5 bases not matched to a gene. The CDR3 length is 16 residues. The CDR3 DNA follows: TGCGCCAGCAGCCACGACAGGGGGCCCTTCACAGATACGCAGTATTTT. Amino acids: CASSHDRGPFTDTQYF.

In its sample, this clonotype was seen many times. The CDR3: CASRPDRERQPQHF. In DNA form, the CDR3 reads TGCGCCAGCAGACCCGACAGGGAGCGACAGCCCCAGCATTTT. The chain has TRBV4-1 and TRBJ1-5; 7 bases match TRBD1. The germline V gene has CDR1 MGHRA and CDR2 YSYEKL. V gave up 6 bases and J gave up 7 bases; unmatched junction bases: 9. This CDR3 spans 14 amino acids.

This clonotype occurred many times. The chain joins TRBV7-6 to TRBJ1-1; a weak D match, TRBD1 (5 bases). Germline loops: CDR1 SGHVS, CDR2 FNYEAQ. V was pared by 5 bases and J by 0 bases, with 13 bases between. The CDR3 spans 15 residues. The CDR3 DNA follows: TGTGCCAGCAGCGTTGAACAGGCCCTGAACACTGAAGCTTTCTTT. Its protein product is CASSVEQALNTEAFF.

This clonotype was counted many times. The chain couples TRBV15 to TRBJ2-7, with D perhaps TRBD1 (6 bases). In germline, CDR1 is LNHNV, CDR2 YYDKDF (reference sequence). Trimming took off 3 bases at V and 4 bases at J, with 10 bases between the two ends. The CDR3 is 13 amino acids. The CDR3 DNA is TGTGCCACCAGCAGCGGCAGGGGTTACGAGCAGTACGTC. As protein: CATSSGRGYEQYV.

This clonotype has a count of ten or more. The chain is built from TRBV6-2 or TRBV6-3 and TRBJ2-3, with unresolved D. The CDR3 has 14 residues. Trimming stripped 0 bases from V and 0 bases from J, with 4 bases between. Germline CDR1 is MNHEY and CDR2 is SVGEGT. The CDR3 region has the DNA TGTGCCAGCAGTTACTCGACTAGCACAGATACGCAGTATTTT. Amino acids: CASSYSTSTDTQYF.

This clonotype was recorded at least ten times. The V and J genes are TRBV13 and TRBJ2-7, with 12 bases fitting TRBD2. Germline trimming cut 0 bases from V and 6 bases from J; bases unmatched to any gene: 3. The CDR3 consists of 15 residues. Germline V gene lookup returns CDR1 PRHDT and CDR2 FYEKMQ (reference sequence). The CDR3 DNA reads TGTGCCAGCAGCTTAGGTCTAGCGGGGGGGCGCGAGCAGTACGTC. This encodes CASSLGLAGGREQYV.

This clonotype was recorded many times. The chain joins TRBV11-2 to TRBJ2-1; perhaps TRBD2 as D (5 bases). Germline V lookup: CDR1 SGHAT, CDR2 FQNNGV. Deletions cut 5 bases from V and 0 bases from J, with 11 bases between. The CDR3 is 15 residues long. This CDR3 is CASSPSGSSYNEQFF. CDR3 bases: TGTGCCAGCAGCCCCAGCGGTAGCTCCTACAATGAGCAGTTCTTC.

In this sample, this clonotype turned up many times. This chain uses TRBV6-5 with TRBJ1-6, with TRBD1 matching 7 bases. CDR1 is MNHEY, CDR2 SVGAGI, per germline. The CDR3 is 18 residues long. V was pared by 2 bases and J by 10 bases, with 17 bases of the junction left unmatched. In DNA form, the CDR3 reads TGTGCCAGCAGTTACGACCGTTTATTGACAGGGCCAGGGTCACCCCTCCACTTT. The encoded protein is CASSYDRLLTGPGSPLHF.

This clonotype was detected many times. V usage is TRBV18 and J usage is TRBJ2-3; 7 nucleotides align to TRBD2. With V trimmed by 3 bases and J by 1 base, 7 bases remained unmatched. CDR3 length equals 16 residues. The germline CDR1 and CDR2 sequences are KGHSH and LQKENI. CDR3 residues: CASSPKSGGRTDTQYF. The CDR3, as DNA: TGTGCCAGCTCACCCAAGTCGGGGGGTCGCACAGATACGCAGTATTTT.

This clonotype appeared many times. The V and J genes are TRBV6-2 or TRBV6-3 and TRBJ2-5; 8 bases are a match to TRBD1. Germline assignment: CDR1 MNHEY and CDR2 SVGEGT. The CDR3 spans 14 residues. J was trimmed by 5 bases and V by 6 bases; bases with no gene match: 8. The chain's CDR3 is CASSPDRGKETQYF. CDR3 nucleotide sequence: TGTGCCAGCAGCCCCGACAGGGGTAAGGAGACCCAGTACTTC.

This chain joins TRBV28 and TRBJ2-2; TRBD2 is a possible D gene (7 bases). The V end was cut by 6 bases, the J end by 1 base, with 12 bases between. This CDR3 is built from 15 residues. Germline V gene lookup returns CDR1 MDHEN and CDR2 SYDVKM. The DNA for the CDR3 is TGTGCCAGCAGCCGAAGGGGGGGGAACACCGGGGAGCTGTTTTTT. Translation: CASSRRGGNTGELFF.

This clonotype has more than one count but fewer than ten. The chain recombines TRBV29-1 with TRBJ2-7; D call uncertain. V lost 4 bases and J lost 0, with 16 bases in between. This CDR3 has 15 residues. Germline loops: CDR1 SQVTM, CDR2 ANQGSEA. CDR3 sequence (DNA): TGCAGCGTTGCTGGAGTGGGGTCAAACTCCTACGAGCAGTACGTC. Its translation: CSVAGVGSNSYEQYV.

This clonotype was seen repeatedly, ten times or more. This chain uses TRBV4-3 with TRBJ2-1, with a weak D call TRBD2 (6 bases). The V gene's germline CDR1 is LGHNA and CDR2 YSLEER. Trimming pared 4 bases from V and 6 bases from J, leaving 10 bases between. The CDR3 runs to 13 residues. The CDR3 is CASSRGSGNEQFF. CDR3 nucleotides: TGCGCCAGCAGCCGGGGTAGCGGCAATGAGCAGTTCTTC.

In its sample, this clonotype was seen many times. This chain connects TRBV12-3 or TRBV12-4 to TRBJ2-5; D is possibly TRBD1 (5 bases). The CDR3 has 17 amino acids. Trimming took off 3 bases at V and 3 bases at J, with 20 bases between the two ends. The CDR3 DNA sequence: TGTGCCAGCAGTTTGGTGGGGCTCACCCAAAGCAAAGAGACCCAGTACTTC. This translates into CASSLVGLTQSKETQYF.

By frequency in the sample, this clonotype is medium-sized. The J gene is TRBJ2-7, the V gene TRBV7-8, with no clear D. V gave up 2 bases and J gave up 2 bases, with 19 bases separating them. Per the germline V gene, CDR1 is SGHVS and CDR2 is FQNEAQ. This CDR3 is built from 17 residues. The CDR3 nucleotides read TGTGCCAGCAGCTTATCGGTAGAGCAGCCCTTACCCTACGAGCAGTACTTC. Residues: CASSLSVEQPLPYEQYF.

This clonotype was observed at least ten times. CDR3 bases: TGTGCCAGCAGCTTGGCTAGTTACGAGCAGTACGTC. Translation gives CASSLASYEQYV. The genes are TRBV5-6 and TRBJ2-7; no definite D call. The V and J ends lost 0 bases and 4 bases respectively, with 5 bases between them. The CDR3 runs to 12 residues. The germline V gene encodes CDR1 SGHDT and CDR2 YYEEEE.

The sample holds many counts of this clonotype. CDR3 nucleotide sequence: TGTGCCAGCAGCATGGGACAGGGGGCTGGTCAGCCCCAGCATTTT. Encoded protein: CASSMGQGAGQPQHF. This sequence joins TRBV6-1 and TRBJ1-5; 12 bases fit TRBD1. Trimming took 6 bases from V and 6 from J; bases not matched to a gene: 6. This CDR3 has 15 residues. CDR1 and CDR2 from the germline V gene are MNHNS and SASEGT.

This chain links TRBV12-3 or TRBV12-4 with TRBJ2-7, with 7 bases identical to TRBD2. V lost 3 bases and J lost 1; bases outside the gene matches: 3. The length of the CDR3 is 14 residues. The CDR3 DNA follows: TGTGCCAGCAGTTTGTCGGGGGGTTCCTACGAGCAGTACTTC. This gives the protein CASSLSGGSYEQYF.